A single sample gave rise to the 12 T cell receptor beta chains below, sequenced in a study of T cell repertoires in cytomegalovirus infection. Using its own MiXCR run on the reads, TCRdb lists one record per CDR3 protein. In the table there are 300,000 or so distinct CDR3 sequences, 8% to 10% of which are singletons. Specimen: PBMCs. The source of these receptors is a human donor in good health (CMV status not recorded). Some clones in this sample may be carry-over from other donors' samples.

In DNA, the CDR3 is TGTGCTAGTGGTTTGCCCCCCGGGGGCACTGAAGCTTTCTTT. It yields the protein CASGLPPGGTEAFF. The rearrangement uses TRBV12-5 and TRBJ1-1, with D possibly TRBD1 on 5 matching bases. Trimming cost V 2 bases and J 4 bases, with 11 bases left between them. This CDR3 is built from 14 residues. In germline, CDR1 is LGHNT, CDR2 FRNRAP. The complete variable domain, with remaining parts taken from reference TRBV12-5 and TRBJ1-1, reads DARVTQTPRHKVTEMGQEVTMRCQPILGHNTVFWYRQTMMQGLELLAYFRNRAPLDDSGMPKDRFSAEMPDATLATLKIQPSEPRDSAVYFCASGLPPGGTEAFFGQGTRLTVV.

In this sample, this clonotype turned up many times. This chain uses TRBV7-2 with TRBJ1-1; D uncertain. This CDR3 has 13 residues. V gave up 1 base and J gave up 4 bases, with 7 bases separating them. CDR1 and CDR2 (germline): SGHTA, FQGNSA. In DNA form, the CDR3 reads TGTGCCAGCAGCTTAGGGGAGGGCACTGAAGCTTTCTTT. Translation: CASSLGEGTEAFF. The whole variable domain, filled in from reference TRBV7-2 and TRBJ1-1, reads GAGVSQSPSNKVTEKGKDVELRCDPISGHTALYWYRQSLGQGLEFLIYFQGNSAPDKSGLPSDRFSAERTGGSVSTLTIQRTQQEDSAVYLCASSLGEGTEAFFGQGTRLTVV.

CDR3 sequence (DNA): TGTGCCAGCAGTTTCCGGGCGGTTCAAGAGACCCAGTACTTC. It translates to CASSFRAVQETQYF. This chain uses TRBV12-3 or TRBV12-4 with TRBJ2-5, with D uncertain. The CDR3 consists of 14 residues. The V gene lost 3 bases and the J gene lost 2 bases, with 10 bases spanning the gap.

This clonotype was counted ten times or more. V gene TRBV5-5 combines with J gene TRBJ1-5, with TRBD1 matching over 11 bases. The germline V gene encodes CDR1 SGHKS and CDR2 YYEKEE (reference sequence). The CDR3 consists of 16 residues. V shed 6 bases, J shed 4 bases, and the junction held 9 bases outside the gene matches. The CDR3 DNA is TGTGCCAGCACCGAGTCCGGGACAGGGGGTAATCAGCCCCAGCATTTT. It is translated as CASTESGTGGNQPQHF.

The V and J genes are TRBV6-1 and TRBJ1-4, with 8 positions matching TRBD1. Germline CDR1 MNHNS, CDR2 SASEGT. This CDR3 comprises 20 residues. Germline trimming cut 4 bases from V and 0 bases from J; bases unmatched to any gene: 16. The CDR3 is CASSGGYRGKGIATNEKLFF. CDR3 DNA sequence: TGTGCCAGCAGTGGAGGCTACAGGGGGAAGGGCATTGCAACTAATGAAAAACTGTTTTTT.

This clonotype occurred many times. The chain joins TRBV28 to TRBJ1-4, with D tentatively TRBD1 (6 bases). CDR3 size: 15 residues. Germline values: CDR1 MDHEN, CDR2 SYDVKM. V was trimmed by 4 bases and J by 3 bases, leaving 12 bases between them. Here the CDR3 reads CASSSTGNANEKLFF. The CDR3 DNA is TGTGCCAGCAGTTCCACAGGGAATGCTAATGAAAAACTGTTTTTT.

The table lists this clonotype with many counts. The chain couples TRBV4-1 to TRBJ2-5, with D hard to call. The CDR3 has 16 residues. CDR1 and CDR2 (germline): MGHRA, YSYEKL. Between the trimmed V and J ends, which lost 0 bases and 1 base, there was a span of 12 bases. CDR3 DNA sequence: TGCGCCAGCAGCCAAGATCTCGGCCCCCCCCAAGAGACCCAGTACTTC. Translation gives CASSQDLGPPQETQYF.

The chain is built from TRBV27 and TRBJ2-1; maybe TRBD1 (5 bases). Germline V CDR1 and CDR2: MNHEY, SMNVEV (reference sequence). The CDR3 extends over 16 amino acids. The V and J ends lost 4 bases and 0 bases respectively, with 13 bases between them. The CDR3 is CASSSMTASSYNEQFF. The DNA for the CDR3 is TGTGCCAGCAGTTCAATGACAGCGAGCTCCTACAATGAGCAGTTCTTC.

This clonotype was counted many times. This rearrangement joins TRBV7-9 to TRBJ2-5; tentative D call: TRBD1 (5 bases). Looked up from germline, CDR1 is SEHNR and CDR2 is FQNEAQ (reference sequence). The CDR3 is 13 residues long. V shed 8 bases and J shed 5 bases, with 15 bases lying between them. The CDR3 nucleotides are TGTGCCAGCTGTTCCCGGGCAGGGGAGACCCAGTACTTC. Translation: CASCSRAGETQYF. Based on the CDR3 plus reference TRBV7-9 and TRBJ2-5, the full variable domain is DTGVSQNPRHKITKRGQNVTFRCDPISEHNRLYWYRQTLGQGPEFLTYFQNEAQLEKSRLLSDRFSAERPKGSFSTLEIQRTEQGDSAMYLCASCSRAGETQYFGPGTRLLVL.

V is TRBV7-9 and J is TRBJ1-5; the D is unclear. This CDR3 has 14 amino acids. Germline V gene lookup returns CDR1 SEHNR and CDR2 FQNEAQ (reference sequence). The germline V and J ends were trimmed by 4 bases and 1 base, with 8 bases remaining between them. The CDR3 spells CASSSWKSNQPQHF. CDR3 nucleotides: TGTGCCAGCAGCTCCTGGAAGAGCAATCAGCCCCAGCATTTT.

V and J are TRBV2 and TRBJ2-7; tentatively, D is TRBD1 (7 bases). This CDR3 is 14 amino acids long. Trimming removed 8 bases from V and 1 base from J, with 15 bases in between. The germline CDR1 and CDR2 sequences are SNHLY and FYNNEI. For the CDR3, the DNA is TGTGCCAGCGGGCGGGACAGCACGTCCTACGAGCAGTACTTC. It specifies CASGRDSTSYEQYF. The whole variable domain, filled in from reference TRBV2 and TRBJ2-7, reads EPEVTQTPSHQVTQMGQEVILRCVPISNHLYFYWYRQILGQKVEFLVSFYNNEISEKSEIFDDQFSVERPDGSNFTLKIRSTKLEDSAMYFCASGRDSTSYEQYFGPGTRLTVT.

Ten or more counts support this clonotype. The chain carries TRBV2 and TRBJ2-3; 9 bases align to TRBD1. This CDR3 spans 16 amino acids. Germline values: CDR1 SNHLY, CDR2 FYNNEI. V was clipped by 1 base and J by 5 bases; unmatched bases: 7. In DNA form, the CDR3 reads TGTGCCAGCAGTGAAGTTACAGGGGGCGTAAGAGATACGCAGTATTTT. Its translation: CASSEVTGGVRDTQYF.